This T cell receptor (beta chain) came from a study of PD-1 blockade in classical Hodgkin lymphoma. Study-level findings and limits: Relapsed/refractory patients reportedly had the lowest baseline TCR diversity, below newly diagnosed patients, who were below healthy donors. CD4+ TCR diversity climbed significantly by C4D1, unlike CD8+ TCR diversity. Complete responders started with a diversity level that resembled newly diagnosed patients at baseline.

CDR1 is ENHRY and CDR2 is SYGVKD in the germline V gene. The CDR3 contains 15 residues. Method: immunoSEQ multiplex PCR; TCRdb's copy keeps in-frame clones and lacks some. The table includes some 96,000 clones, under 95% detected once. For this clone: As yet, its antigen is unknown. Its ends do not fully match the called genes, so a read error is possible.

Time point here: cycle 4 day 1 (C4D1), after less than 7 weeks of nivolumab. Brentuximab vedotin exposure varied, and every patient relapsed after autologous stem cell transplantation. Patients showed best responses of complete response, partial response or progressive disease. The source is a human donor with classical Hodgkin lymphoma. The rearrangement joins TRBV10-3 to TRBJ2-7; 9 bases line up with TRBD1. This sample comprised peripheral blood mononuclear cells (PBMCs), obtained before the fourth cycle of nivolumab. CDR3 loop: CASSSPRTGAYEQYF. CDR3 DNA sequence: TGTGCCAGCAGTTCCCCTCGGACAGGGGCCTACGAGCAGTACTTC.